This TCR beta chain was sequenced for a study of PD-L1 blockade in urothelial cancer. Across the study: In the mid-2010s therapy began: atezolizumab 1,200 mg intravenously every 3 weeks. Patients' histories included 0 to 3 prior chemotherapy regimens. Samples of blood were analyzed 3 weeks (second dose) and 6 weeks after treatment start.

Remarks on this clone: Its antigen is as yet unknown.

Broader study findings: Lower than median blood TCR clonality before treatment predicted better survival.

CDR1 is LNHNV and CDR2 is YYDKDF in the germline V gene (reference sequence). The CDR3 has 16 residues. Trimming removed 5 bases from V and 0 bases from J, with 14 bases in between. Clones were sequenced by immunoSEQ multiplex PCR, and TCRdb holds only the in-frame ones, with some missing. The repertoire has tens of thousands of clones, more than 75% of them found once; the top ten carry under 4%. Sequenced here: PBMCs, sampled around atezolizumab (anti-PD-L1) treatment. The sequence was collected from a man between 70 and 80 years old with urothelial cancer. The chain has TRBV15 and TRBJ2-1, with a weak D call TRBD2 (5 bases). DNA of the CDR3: TGTGCCACCAGCGGGGAGTTTGGAGCCTCCTACAATGAGCAGTTCTTC. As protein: CATSGEFGASYNEQFF.